This T cell receptor beta chain stems from a study of cytomegalovirus exposure and HLA in healthy donors. The overall study: Later analysis reported that the 110 or so validation repertoires shared the platform of the approximately 690 first-cohort repertoires. General study findings and limits: Many donors shared some public TCRs, even though most TCR sequences were rare. CMV antigen specificity was confirmed in vitro for a few CMV-associated chains.

Profiling relied on immunoSEQ multiplex PCR, and the TCRdb table lists in-frame clones only, not all of them. Of 30,000 to 40,000 clones listed, approximately 92% are singletons. V was pared by 6 bases and J by 2 bases, with 13 bases of the junction left unmatched. CDR1 and CDR2 (germline): MDHEN, SYDVKM. CDR3 size: 17 residues. Details on this clone: Its antigen remains unknown.

Sequencing was done on a sample of PBMCs. The rearrangement joins TRBV28 to TRBJ2-4, with TRBD2 matching 7 bases. The source is a young man in good health and CMV-seronegative. The CDR3 loop is CASRGVEGEGSKNIQYF. The CDR3 DNA reads TGTGCCAGCAGAGGGGTCGAAGGGGAGGGATCCAAAAACATTCAGTACTTC.